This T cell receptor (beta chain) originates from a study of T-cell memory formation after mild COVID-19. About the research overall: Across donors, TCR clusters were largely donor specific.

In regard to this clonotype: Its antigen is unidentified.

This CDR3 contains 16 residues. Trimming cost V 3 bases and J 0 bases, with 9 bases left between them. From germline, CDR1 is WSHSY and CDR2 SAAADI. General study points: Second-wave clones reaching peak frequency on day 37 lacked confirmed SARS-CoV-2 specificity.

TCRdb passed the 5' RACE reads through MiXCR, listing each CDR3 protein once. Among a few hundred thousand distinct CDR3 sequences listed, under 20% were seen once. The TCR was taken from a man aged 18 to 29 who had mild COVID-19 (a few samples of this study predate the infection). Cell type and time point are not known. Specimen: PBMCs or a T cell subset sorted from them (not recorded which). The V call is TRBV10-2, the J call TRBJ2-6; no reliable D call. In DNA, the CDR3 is TGCGCCAGCAGTGAACACCCTGGCTCTGGGGCCAACGTCCTGACTTTC. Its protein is CASSEHPGSGANVLTF.